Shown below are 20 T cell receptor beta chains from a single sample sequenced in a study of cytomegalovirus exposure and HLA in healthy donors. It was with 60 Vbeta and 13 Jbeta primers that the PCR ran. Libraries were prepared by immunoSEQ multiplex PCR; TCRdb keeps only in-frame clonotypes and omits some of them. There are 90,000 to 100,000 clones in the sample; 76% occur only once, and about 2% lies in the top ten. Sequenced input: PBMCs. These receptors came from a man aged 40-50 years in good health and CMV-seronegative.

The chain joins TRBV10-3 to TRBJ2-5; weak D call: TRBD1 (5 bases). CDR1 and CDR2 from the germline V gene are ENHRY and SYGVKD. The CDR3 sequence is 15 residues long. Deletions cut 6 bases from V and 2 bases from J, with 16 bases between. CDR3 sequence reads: CAISDRESSQETQYF. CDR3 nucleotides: TGTGCCATCAGCGACAGAGAGTCCAGTCAAGAGACCCAGTACTTC.

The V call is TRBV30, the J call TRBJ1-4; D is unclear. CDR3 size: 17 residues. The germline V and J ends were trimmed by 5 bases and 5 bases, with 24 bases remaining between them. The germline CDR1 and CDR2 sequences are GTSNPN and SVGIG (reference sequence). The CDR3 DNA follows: TGTGCCTGGCAGTTGAGGGCCACTATTAGAGGGAATGAAAAACTGTTTTTT. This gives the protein CAWQLRATIRGNEKLFF. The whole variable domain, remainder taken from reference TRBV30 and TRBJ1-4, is SQTIHQWPATLVQPVGSPLSLECTVEGTSNPNLYWYRQAAGRGLQLLFYSVGIGQISSEVPQNLSASRPQDRQFILSSKKLLLSDSGFYLCAWQLRATIRGNEKLFFGSGTQLSVL.

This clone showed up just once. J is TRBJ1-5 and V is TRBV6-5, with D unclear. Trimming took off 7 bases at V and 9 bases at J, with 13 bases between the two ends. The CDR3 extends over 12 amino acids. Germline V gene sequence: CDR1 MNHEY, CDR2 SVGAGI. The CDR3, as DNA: TGTGCCAGCAATAGACCGGGTCGGCCCCAGCATTTT. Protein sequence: CASNRPGRPQHF.

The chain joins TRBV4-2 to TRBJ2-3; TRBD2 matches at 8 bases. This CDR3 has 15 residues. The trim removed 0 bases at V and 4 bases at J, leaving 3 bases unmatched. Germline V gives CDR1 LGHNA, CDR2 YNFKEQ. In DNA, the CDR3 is TGTGCCAGCAGCCAAGAACCGACTAGCGCAGATACGCAGTATTTT. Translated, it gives CASSQEPTSADTQYF.

CDR3 region: CASSLEVRVRETQYF. The CDR3 DNA reads TGTGCCAGCAGCTTAGAGGTCAGGGTGCGAGAGACCCAGTACTTC. The rearrangement links TRBV7-2 to TRBJ2-5; the D gene is possibly TRBD1 (5 bases). Germline loops: CDR1 SGHTA, CDR2 FQGNSA. The ends were cut back, 1 base at V and 4 bases at J, with 13 bases in the middle. The CDR3 has 15 residues.

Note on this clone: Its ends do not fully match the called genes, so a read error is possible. The CDR3 nucleotides read TGCGCCATGTCCCAGACTAGCACAGATACGCAGTATTTT. It encodes CAMSQTSTDTQYF. The V call is TRBV7-8, the J call TRBJ2-3; D remains ambiguous. The germline gives CDR1 SGHVS, CDR2 FQNEAQ. The CDR3 consists of 13 residues.

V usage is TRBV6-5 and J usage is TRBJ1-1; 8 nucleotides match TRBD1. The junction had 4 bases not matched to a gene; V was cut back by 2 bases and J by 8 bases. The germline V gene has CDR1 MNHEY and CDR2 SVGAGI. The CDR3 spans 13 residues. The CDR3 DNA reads TGTGCCAGCAGTTACGAGCAGGGGGCGGAAGCTTTCTTT. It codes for CASSYEQGAEAFF.

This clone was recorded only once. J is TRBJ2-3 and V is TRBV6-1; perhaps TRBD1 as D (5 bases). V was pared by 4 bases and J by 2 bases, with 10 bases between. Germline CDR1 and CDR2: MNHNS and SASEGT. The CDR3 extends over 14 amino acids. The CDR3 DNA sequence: TGTGCCAGCAGTGTTCAGGGATACACAGATACGCAGTATTTT. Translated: CASSVQGYTDTQYF.

CDR3: CAIGLAGGSTYNEQFF. CDR3 DNA sequence: TGTGCCATCGGACTAGCGGGGGGGTCCACCTACAATGAGCAGTTCTTC. V gene TRBV10-3 combines with J gene TRBJ2-1; 15 bases line up with TRBD2. CDR1 and CDR2 from the germline V gene are ENHRY and SYGVKD. This CDR3 has 16 residues. The V segment lost 8 bases and the J segment 2 bases; nucleotides outside the gene matches: 4.

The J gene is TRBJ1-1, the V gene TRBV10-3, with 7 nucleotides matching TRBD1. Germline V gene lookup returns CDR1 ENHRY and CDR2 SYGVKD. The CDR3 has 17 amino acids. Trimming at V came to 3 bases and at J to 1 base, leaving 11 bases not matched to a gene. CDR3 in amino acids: CAISDRTGPSGNTEAFF. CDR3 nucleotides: TGTGCCATCAGTGATAGGACAGGTCCCTCCGGGAACACTGAAGCTTTCTTT.

The CDR3, as DNA: TGTGCCAGCAGCTTGGGGGCTGCCACTGAAGCTTTCTTT. The encoded protein is CASSLGAATEAFF. V gene TRBV11-2 combines with J gene TRBJ1-1, with D perhaps TRBD1 (6 bases). Germline CDR1 SGHAT, CDR2 FQNNGV. Trimming pared 3 bases from V and 4 bases from J, leaving 9 bases between. The CDR3 length is 13 residues.

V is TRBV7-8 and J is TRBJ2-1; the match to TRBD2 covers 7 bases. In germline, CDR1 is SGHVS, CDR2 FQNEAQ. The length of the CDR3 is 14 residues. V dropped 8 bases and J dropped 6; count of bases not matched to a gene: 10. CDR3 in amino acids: CASSGGVWGNEQFF. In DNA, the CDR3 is TGTGCCAGCTCGGGGGGAGTGTGGGGCAATGAGCAGTTCTTC.

The CDR3 reads CASSLVLRGRGTGELFF. The CDR3 nucleotides read TGTGCCAGCAGCTTAGTACTGCGGGGGCGAGGGACCGGGGAGCTGTTTTTT. J is TRBJ2-2 and V is TRBV7-9; tentatively, D is TRBD2 (7 bases). The CDR3 is 17 amino acids. The V end was cut by 1 base, the J end by 5 bases, with 17 bases between. Germline-derived CDR1 and CDR2 are SEHNR and FQNEAQ (reference sequence).

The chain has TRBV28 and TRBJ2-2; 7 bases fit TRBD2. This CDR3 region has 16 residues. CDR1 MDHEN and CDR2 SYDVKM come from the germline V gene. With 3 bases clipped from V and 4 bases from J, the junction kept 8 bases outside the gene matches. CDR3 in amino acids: CASSFGGSGVTGELFF. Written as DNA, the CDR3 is TGTGCCAGCAGTTTTGGCGGGAGTGGGGTCACCGGGGAGCTGTTTTTT.

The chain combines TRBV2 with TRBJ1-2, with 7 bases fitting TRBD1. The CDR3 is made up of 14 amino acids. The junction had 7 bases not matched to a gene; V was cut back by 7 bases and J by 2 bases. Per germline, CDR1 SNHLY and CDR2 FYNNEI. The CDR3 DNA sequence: TGTGCCAGCACTCCAGACAGGGTAAACTATGGCTACACCTTC. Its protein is CASTPDRVNYGYTF.

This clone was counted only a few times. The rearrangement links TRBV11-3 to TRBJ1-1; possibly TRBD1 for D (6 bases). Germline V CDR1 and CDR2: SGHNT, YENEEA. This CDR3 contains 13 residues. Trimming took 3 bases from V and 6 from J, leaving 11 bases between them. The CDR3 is CASSFPGGPEAFF. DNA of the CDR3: TGTGCCAGCAGCTTTCCGGGGGGCCCTGAAGCTTTCTTT. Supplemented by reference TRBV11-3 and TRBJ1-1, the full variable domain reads EAGVVQSPRYKIIEKKQPVAFWCNPISGHNTLYWYLQNLGQGPELLIRYENEEAVDDSQLPKDRFSAERLKGVDSTLKIQPAELGDSAVYLCASSFPGGPEAFFGQGTRLTVV.

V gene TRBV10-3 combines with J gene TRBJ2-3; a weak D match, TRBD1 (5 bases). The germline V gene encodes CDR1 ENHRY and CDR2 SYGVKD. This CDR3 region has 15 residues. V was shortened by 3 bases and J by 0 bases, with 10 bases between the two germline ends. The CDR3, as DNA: TGTGCCATCAGTGAAGGGGTCGTTAGCACAGATACGCAGTATTTT. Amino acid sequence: CAISEGVVSTDTQYF.

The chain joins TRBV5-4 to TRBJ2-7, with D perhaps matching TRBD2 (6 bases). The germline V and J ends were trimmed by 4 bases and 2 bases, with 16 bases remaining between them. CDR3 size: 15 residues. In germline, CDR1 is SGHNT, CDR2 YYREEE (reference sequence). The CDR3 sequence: CASSPGARGPYEQYF. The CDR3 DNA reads TGTGCCAGCAGCCCGGGAGCGAGAGGTCCCTACGAGCAGTACTTC.

CDR3 sequence: CASSSAPGFSNQPQHF. CDR3 nucleotide sequence: TGTGCCAGCAGCTCGGCCCCAGGGTTTAGCAATCAGCCCCAGCATTTT. The genes are TRBV7-2 and TRBJ1-5, with a weak D call TRBD1 (5 bases). Trimming removed 4 bases from V and 0 bases from J, with 13 bases in between. This CDR3 region has 16 residues. Germline V lookup: CDR1 SGHTA, CDR2 FQGNSA.

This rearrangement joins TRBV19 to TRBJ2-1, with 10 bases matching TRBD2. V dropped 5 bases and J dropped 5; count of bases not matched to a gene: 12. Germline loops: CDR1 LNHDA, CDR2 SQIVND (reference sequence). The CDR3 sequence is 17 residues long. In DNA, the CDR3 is TGTGCCAGTAGTCTCGATCGTCGGACTAGCGGACACAATGAGCAGTTCTTC. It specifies CASSLDRRTSGHNEQFF.